The source of this T cell receptor beta chain is a study of control samples from healthy donors and cancer patients. TCRdb's table, derived via immunoSEQ multiplex PCR, lists solely in-frame clones and lacks some. Of approximately 150,000 clones detected, just over 95% appear once; the ten largest clones hold around 0.92%. The germline V gene has CDR1 MNHEY and CDR2 SMNVEV (reference sequence). The CDR3 runs to 15 residues. V shed 6 bases and J shed 4 bases, with 19 bases lying between them. V usage is TRBV27 and J usage is TRBJ2-7; perhaps D is TRBD1 or TRBD2 (5 bases each). This clonotype was sampled from a woman in her thirties in good health. Sequenced sample: blood. CDR3 protein: CASSEGTGKMYEQYF. The CDR3 region has the DNA TGTGCCAGCAGCGAGGGGACGGGCAAAATGTACGAGCAGTACTTC.